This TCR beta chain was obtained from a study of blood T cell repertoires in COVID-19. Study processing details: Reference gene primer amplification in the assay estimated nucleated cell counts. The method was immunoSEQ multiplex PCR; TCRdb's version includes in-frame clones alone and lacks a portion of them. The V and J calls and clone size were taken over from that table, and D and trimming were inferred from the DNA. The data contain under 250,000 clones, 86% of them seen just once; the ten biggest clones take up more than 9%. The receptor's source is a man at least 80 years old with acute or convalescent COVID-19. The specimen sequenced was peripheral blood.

The CDR3: CASSLTSGVRTDTQYF. DNA for the CDR3: TGTGCCAGCAGTTTGACTAGCGGGGTCCGGACAGATACGCAGTATTTT. The V call is TRBV27, the J call TRBJ2-3, with 11 bases fitting TRBD2. The CDR3 is 16 amino acids. After removal of 3 bases from V and 3 bases from J, the junction contained 5 bases not matched to a gene. Per germline, CDR1 MNHEY and CDR2 SMNVEV (reference sequence).